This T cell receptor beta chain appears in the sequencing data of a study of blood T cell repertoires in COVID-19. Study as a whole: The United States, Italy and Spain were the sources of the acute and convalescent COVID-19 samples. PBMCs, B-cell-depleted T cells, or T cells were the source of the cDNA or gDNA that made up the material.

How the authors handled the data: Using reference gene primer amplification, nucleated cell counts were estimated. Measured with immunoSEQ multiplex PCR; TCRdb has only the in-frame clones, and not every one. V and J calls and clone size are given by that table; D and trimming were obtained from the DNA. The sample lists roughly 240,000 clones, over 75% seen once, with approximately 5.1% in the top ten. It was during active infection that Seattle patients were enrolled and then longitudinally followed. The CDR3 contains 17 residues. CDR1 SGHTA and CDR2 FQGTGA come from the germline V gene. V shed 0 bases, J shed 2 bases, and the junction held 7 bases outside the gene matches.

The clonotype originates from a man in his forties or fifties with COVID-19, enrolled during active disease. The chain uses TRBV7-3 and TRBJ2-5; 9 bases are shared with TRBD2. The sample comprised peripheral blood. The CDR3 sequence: CASSLTGSSGAQETQYF. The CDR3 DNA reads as TGTGCCAGCAGCTTAACGGGGTCTAGCGGGGCGCAAGAGACCCAGTACTTC.